This T cell receptor beta chain was recorded in a study of blood T cell repertoires in COVID-19. In the original processing: Researchers report that nucleated cell counts were estimated from reference gene primer amplification. Sequencing was performed with immunoSEQ multiplex PCR; in TCRdb, only in-frame clones are kept and a portion is missing. The DNA was the basis for D and trimming; V, J and clone size are from that table. The sample holds 250,000 to 350,000 clones, 87% seen once. Per germline, CDR1 PRHDT and CDR2 FYEKMQ (reference sequence). V lost 2 bases, J lost 9 bases, and 14 bases lay in between. The CDR3 contains 15 residues.

Input material: peripheral blood. The sequence came from a woman aged 45-60 years who had recovered from COVID-19. The chain combines TRBV13 with TRBJ1-6; TRBD1 might be the D (6 bases). CDR3 residues: CASSLNSGARSPLHF. For the CDR3, the DNA is TGTGCCAGCAGCTTAAATTCAGGGGCTCGTTCACCCCTCCACTTT.